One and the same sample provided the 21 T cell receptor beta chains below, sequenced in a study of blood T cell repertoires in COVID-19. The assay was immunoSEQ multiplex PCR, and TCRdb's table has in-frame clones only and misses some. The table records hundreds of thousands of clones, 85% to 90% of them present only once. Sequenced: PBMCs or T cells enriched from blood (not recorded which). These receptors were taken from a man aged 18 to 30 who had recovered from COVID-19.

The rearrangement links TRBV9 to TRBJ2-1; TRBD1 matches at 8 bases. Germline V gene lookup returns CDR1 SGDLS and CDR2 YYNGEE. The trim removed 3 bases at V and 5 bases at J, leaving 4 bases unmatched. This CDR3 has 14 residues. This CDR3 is CASSAGQGHNEQFF. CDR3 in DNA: TGTGCCAGCAGCGCCGGACAGGGCCACAATGAGCAGTTCTTC.

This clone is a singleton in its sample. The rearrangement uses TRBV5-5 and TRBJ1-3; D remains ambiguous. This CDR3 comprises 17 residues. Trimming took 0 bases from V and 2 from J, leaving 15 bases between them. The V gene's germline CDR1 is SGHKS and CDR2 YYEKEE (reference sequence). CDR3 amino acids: CASSLEPEFGTGNTIYF. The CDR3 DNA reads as TGTGCCAGCAGCTTGGAACCGGAGTTTGGTACTGGAAACACCATATATTTT.

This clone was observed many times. CDR3 in DNA: TGTGCCAGCAGTTTATCCCCCATCGCGGGGGATTCCTACGAGCAGTACTTC. Translated: CASSLSPIAGDSYEQYF. V and J are TRBV27 and TRBJ2-7; TRBD2 agrees at 7 bases. Germline loops: CDR1 MNHEY, CDR2 SMNVEV (reference sequence). CDR3 length equals 17 residues. V gave up 0 bases and J gave up 1 base; unmatched junction bases: 9.

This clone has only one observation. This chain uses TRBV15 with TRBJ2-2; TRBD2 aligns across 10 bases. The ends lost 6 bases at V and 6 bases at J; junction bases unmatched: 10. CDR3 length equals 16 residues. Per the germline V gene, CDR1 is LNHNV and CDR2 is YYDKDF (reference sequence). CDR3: CATSRYSGRRAGELFF. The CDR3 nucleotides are TGTGCCACCAGTCGATATAGCGGGAGGCGGGCCGGGGAGCTGTTTTTT.

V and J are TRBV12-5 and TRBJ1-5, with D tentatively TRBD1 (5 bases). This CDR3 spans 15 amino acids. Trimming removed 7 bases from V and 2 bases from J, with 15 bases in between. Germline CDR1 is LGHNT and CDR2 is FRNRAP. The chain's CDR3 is CASATPSGGNQPQHF. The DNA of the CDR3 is TGTGCTAGTGCCACCCCGTCGGGGGGCAATCAGCCCCAGCATTTT.

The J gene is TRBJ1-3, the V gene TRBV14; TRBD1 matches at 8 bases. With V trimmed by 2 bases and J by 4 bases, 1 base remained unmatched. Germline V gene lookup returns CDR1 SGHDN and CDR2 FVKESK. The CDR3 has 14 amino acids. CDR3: CASSQPGGGNTIYF. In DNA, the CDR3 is TGTGCCAGCAGCCAACCAGGGGGCGGAAACACCATATATTTT.

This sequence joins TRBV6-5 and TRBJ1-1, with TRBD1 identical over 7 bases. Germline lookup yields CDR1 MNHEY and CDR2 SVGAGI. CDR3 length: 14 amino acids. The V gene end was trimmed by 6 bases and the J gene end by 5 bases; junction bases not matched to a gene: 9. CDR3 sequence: CASRKQGTVTEAFF. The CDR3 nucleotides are TGTGCCAGCAGAAAACAGGGGACGGTGACTGAAGCTTTCTTT.

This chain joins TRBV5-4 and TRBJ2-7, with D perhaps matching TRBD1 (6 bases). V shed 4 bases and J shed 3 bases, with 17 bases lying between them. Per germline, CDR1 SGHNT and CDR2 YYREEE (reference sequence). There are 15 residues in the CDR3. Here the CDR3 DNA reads TGTGCCAGCAGCCGAGGACAGACTTCTCGCTACGAGCAGTACTTC. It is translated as CASSRGQTSRYEQYF.

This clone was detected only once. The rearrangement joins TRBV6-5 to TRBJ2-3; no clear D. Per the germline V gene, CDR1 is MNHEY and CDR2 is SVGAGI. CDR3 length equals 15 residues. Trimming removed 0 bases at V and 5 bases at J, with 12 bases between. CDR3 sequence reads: CASSYSYRLGDTQYF. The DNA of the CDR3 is TGTGCCAGCAGTTACTCCTATCGACTTGGAGATACGCAGTATTTT.

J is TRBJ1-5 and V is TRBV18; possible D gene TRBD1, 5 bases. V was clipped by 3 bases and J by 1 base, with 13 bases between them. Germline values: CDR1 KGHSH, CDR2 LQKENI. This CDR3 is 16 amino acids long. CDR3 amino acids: CASSPDTPWSNQPQHF. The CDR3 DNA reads TGTGCCAGCTCACCGGACACTCCTTGGAGCAATCAGCCCCAGCATTTT.

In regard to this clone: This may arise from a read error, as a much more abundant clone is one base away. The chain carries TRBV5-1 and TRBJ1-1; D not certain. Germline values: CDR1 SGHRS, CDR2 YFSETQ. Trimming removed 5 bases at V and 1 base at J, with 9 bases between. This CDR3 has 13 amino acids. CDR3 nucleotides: TGCGCCAGCAGTGGAGAGTGGAACACTGAAGCTTTCTTT. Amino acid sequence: CASSGEWNTEAFF.

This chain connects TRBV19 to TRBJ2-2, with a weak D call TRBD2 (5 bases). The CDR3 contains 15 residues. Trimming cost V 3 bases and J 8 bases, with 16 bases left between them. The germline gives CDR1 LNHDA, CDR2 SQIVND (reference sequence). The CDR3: CASSMVFSASGELFF. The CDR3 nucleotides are TGTGCCAGTAGTATGGTTTTTAGCGCGTCGGGGGAGCTGTTTTTT.

Here the CDR3 reads CASSTEQGNYGYTF. The CDR3 DNA reads TGTGCCAGTAGCACCGAACAGGGGAACTATGGCTACACCTTC. The chain joins TRBV19 to TRBJ1-2; TRBD1 aligns across 7 bases. Germline CDR1 LNHDA, CDR2 SQIVND (reference sequence). V was pared by 6 bases and J by 2 bases, with 6 bases of the junction left unmatched. The CDR3 extends over 14 amino acids.

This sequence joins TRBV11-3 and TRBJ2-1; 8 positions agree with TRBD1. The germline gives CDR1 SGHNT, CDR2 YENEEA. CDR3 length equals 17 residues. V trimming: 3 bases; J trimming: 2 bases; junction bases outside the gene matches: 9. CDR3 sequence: CASSFPRTGTPYNEQFF. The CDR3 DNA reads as TGTGCCAGCAGCTTCCCCCGGACAGGGACCCCCTACAATGAGCAGTTCTTC.

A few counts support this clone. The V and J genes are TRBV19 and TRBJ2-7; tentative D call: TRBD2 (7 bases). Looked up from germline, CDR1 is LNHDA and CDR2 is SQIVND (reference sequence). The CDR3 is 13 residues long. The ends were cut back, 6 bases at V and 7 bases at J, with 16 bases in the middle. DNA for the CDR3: TGTGCCAGTAGGCCCTTGGGGGGGCCAGAGCAGTACTTC. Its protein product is CASRPLGGPEQYF.

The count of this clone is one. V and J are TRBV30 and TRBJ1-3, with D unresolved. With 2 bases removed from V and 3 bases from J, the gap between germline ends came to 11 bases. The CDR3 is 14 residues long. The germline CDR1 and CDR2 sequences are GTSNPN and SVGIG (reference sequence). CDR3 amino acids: CAWSRGNFGNTIYF. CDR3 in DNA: TGTGCCTGGAGTCGGGGTAATTTTGGAAACACCATATATTTT.

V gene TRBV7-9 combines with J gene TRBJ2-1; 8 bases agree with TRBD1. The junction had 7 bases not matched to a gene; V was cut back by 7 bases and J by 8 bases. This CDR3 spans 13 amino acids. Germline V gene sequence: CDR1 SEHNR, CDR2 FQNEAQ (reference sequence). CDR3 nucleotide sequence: TGTGCCAGCACCTCTGGGACAGGCGATGAGCAGTTCTTC. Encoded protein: CASTSGTGDEQFF.

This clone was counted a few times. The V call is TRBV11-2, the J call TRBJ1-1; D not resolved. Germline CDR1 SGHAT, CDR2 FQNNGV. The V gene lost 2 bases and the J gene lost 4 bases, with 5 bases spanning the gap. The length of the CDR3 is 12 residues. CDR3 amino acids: CASSLISTEAFF. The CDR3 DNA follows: TGTGCCAGCAGCTTAATTAGCACTGAAGCTTTCTTT.

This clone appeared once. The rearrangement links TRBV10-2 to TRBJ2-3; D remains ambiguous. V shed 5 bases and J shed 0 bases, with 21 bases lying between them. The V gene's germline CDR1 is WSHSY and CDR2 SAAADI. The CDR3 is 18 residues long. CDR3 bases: TGCGCCAGCAGTCTTCCGGCGCATTGGGCGAAAAGCACAGATACGCAGTATTTT. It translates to CASSLPAHWAKSTDTQYF.

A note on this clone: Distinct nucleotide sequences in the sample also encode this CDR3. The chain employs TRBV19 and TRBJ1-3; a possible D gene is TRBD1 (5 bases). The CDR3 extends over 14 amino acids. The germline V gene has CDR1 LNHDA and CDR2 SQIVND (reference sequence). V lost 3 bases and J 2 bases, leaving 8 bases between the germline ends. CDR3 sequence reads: CASSIGGAGNTIYF. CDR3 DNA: TGTGCCAGTAGTATTGGAGGGGCTGGAAACACCATATATTTT. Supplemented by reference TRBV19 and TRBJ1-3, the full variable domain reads DGGITQSPKYLFRKEGQNVTLSCEQNLNHDAMYWYRQDPGQGLRLIYYSQIVNDFQKGDIAEGYSVSREKKESFPLTVTSAQKNPTAFYLCASSIGGAGNTIYFGEGSWLTVV.

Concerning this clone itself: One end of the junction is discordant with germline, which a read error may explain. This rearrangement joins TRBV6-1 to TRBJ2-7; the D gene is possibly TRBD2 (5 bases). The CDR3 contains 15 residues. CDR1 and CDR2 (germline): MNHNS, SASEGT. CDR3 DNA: TGTGCCAGCAGTGAAGCGCTTGAGGGTCCCCTCGAGCAGTGCTTC. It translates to CASSEALEGPLEQCF.